This TCR beta chain was captured in a study of response to subunit inactivated influenza vaccine. TCRdb re-derived calls from the RT-PCR reads in MiXCR, one entry per CDR3 protein. Of a few hundred thousand distinct CDR3 sequences in the sample, 12% were seen once. Remarks on this clonotype: What it recognizes is unknown.

Between the trimmed V and J ends, which lost 1 base and 11 bases, there was a span of 12 bases. In germline, CDR1 is MDHEN, CDR2 SYDVKM. CDR3 length: 12 amino acids. Study-wide points: The authors offered the suggestion that each seasonal influenza vaccination recruits few new T cells.

This receptor was taken from a man between 45 and 60 years old who received an inactivated influenza vaccine. This chain links TRBV28 with TRBJ2-7; D remains unclear. The specimen was non-naive T cells sorted from PBMCs, collected around 15 days before vaccination. The CDR3 here is CASSLYASHEYF. The CDR3 coding sequence is TGTGCCAGCAGTTTATATGCCAGTCATGAGTACTTC.